These T cell receptor beta chains were read from a single sample in a study of Graves' ophthalmopathy and Graves' hyperthyroidism. One entry per CDR3 protein results from TCRdb running MiXCR on the multiplex PCR reads. Here the sample spans around 400,000 distinct CDR3 sequences, around 17% being singletons. The sequenced sample was peripheral blood. These receptors were collected from a woman aged 18-30 years with Graves' ophthalmopathy. CDR3s include the opening cysteine and the closing phenylalanine or tryptophan. The order of the fields is CDR3 length, V gene, D gene, clone size, J gene, CDR3 protein, CDR3 DNA. The D gene is left open where the match is weak. Sizes are listed as once, few, many, or a class for an expanded clone.

CDR3 length: 16
V gene: TRBV20-1
D gene: NA
clone size: many
J gene: TRBJ2-1
CDR3 protein: CSASPDSAPSYNEQFF
CDR3 DNA: TGCAGTGCTTCCCCGGACTCCGCCCCGTCCTACAATGAGCAGTTCTTC

CDR3 length: 12
V gene: TRBV29-1
D gene: NA
clone size: many
J gene: TRBJ2-5
CDR3 protein: CSVQDRQETQYF
CDR3 DNA: TGCAGCGTTCAAGACAGACAAGAGACCCAGTACTTC

CDR3 length: 14
V gene: TRBV12-3/TRBV12-4
D gene: NA
clone size: once
J gene: TRBJ1-1
CDR3 protein: CASSLALRPTEAFF
CDR3 DNA: TGTGCCAGCAGTTTAGCGCTACGCCCCACTGAAGCTTTCTTT

CDR3 length: 14
V gene: TRBV7-8
D gene: NA
clone size: many
J gene: TRBJ1-5
CDR3 protein: CASSPRDGGGSQHF
CDR3 DNA: TGTGCCAGCAGCCCTCGGGACGGCGGTGGGTCCCAGCATTTT

CDR3 length: 13
V gene: TRBV12-3/TRBV12-4
D gene: NA
clone size: few
J gene: TRBJ2-7
CDR3 protein: CASSYRPTYEQYF
CDR3 DNA: TGTGCCAGCAGTTACCGTCCGACCTACGAGCAGTACTTC

CDR3 length: 14
V gene: TRBV7-9
D gene: NA
clone size: many
J gene: TRBJ2-5
CDR3 protein: CASSKQGLQETQYF
CDR3 DNA: TGTGCCAGCAGTAAACAGGGACTACAAGAGACCCAGTACTTC

CDR3 length: 16
V gene: TRBV10-2
D gene: TRBD1
clone size: many
J gene: TRBJ1-1
CDR3 protein: CASSDRGRRLWTEAFF
CDR3 DNA: TGCGCCAGCAGTGACAGGGGGCGACGGCTCTGGACTGAAGCTTTCTTT

CDR3 length: 17
V gene: TRBV11-3
D gene: TRBD1
clone size: many
J gene: TRBJ1-5
CDR3 protein: CASSLVPAGGGNQPQHF
CDR3 DNA: TGTGCCAGCAGCTTAGTACCGGCAGGGGGAGGAAATCAGCCCCAGCATTTT

CDR3 length: 13
V gene: TRBV20-1
D gene: TRBD1
clone size: many
J gene: TRBJ1-5
CDR3 protein: CSAARQGAQPQHF
CDR3 DNA: TGCAGTGCCGCTCGACAGGGGGCTCAGCCCCAGCATTTT

CDR3 length: 13
V gene: TRBV7-8
D gene: NA
clone size: many
J gene: TRBJ1-5
CDR3 protein: CASSADRSQPQHF
CDR3 DNA: TGTGCCAGCAGCGCTGACAGGAGTCAGCCCCAGCATTTT

CDR3 length: 14
V gene: TRBV28
D gene: TRBD1
clone size: many
J gene: TRBJ2-5
CDR3 protein: CASSWTGGRETQYF
CDR3 DNA: TGTGCCAGCAGCTGGACAGGGGGAAGAGAGACCCAGTACTTC

CDR3 length: 17
V gene: TRBV6-5
D gene: TRBD1
clone size: many
J gene: TRBJ1-1
CDR3 protein: CASSSGTGSTLGTEAFF
CDR3 DNA: TGTGCCAGCAGTTCCGGGACAGGATCCACTTTAGGCACTGAAGCTTTCTTT

CDR3 length: 13
V gene: TRBV30
D gene: NA
clone size: many
J gene: TRBJ2-5
CDR3 protein: CAWSGLLQEAQYF
CDR3 DNA: TGTGCCTGGAGTGGACTTCTCCAAGAGGCCCAGTACTTC

CDR3 length: 16
V gene: TRBV12-3/TRBV12-4
D gene: NA
clone size: many
J gene: TRBJ1-3
CDR3 protein: CASSFMVGESGNTIYF
CDR3 DNA: TGTGCCAGCAGTTTTATGGTGGGGGAATCTGGAAACACCATATATTTT

CDR3 length: 13
V gene: TRBV11-3
D gene: TRBD1
clone size: few
J gene: TRBJ1-1
CDR3 protein: CANSRDSRGEAFF
CDR3 DNA: TGTGCCAACAGCCGGGACAGCCGGGGTGAAGCTTTCTTT

CDR3 length: 13
V gene: TRBV9
D gene: NA
clone size: many
J gene: TRBJ1-2
CDR3 protein: CASSTGGDYGYTF
CDR3 DNA: TGTGCCAGCAGCACTGGAGGGGACTATGGCTACACCTTC

CDR3 length: 14
V gene: TRBV6-1
D gene: TRBD1
clone size: few
J gene: TRBJ1-5
CDR3 protein: CASARQGVRQPQHF
CDR3 DNA: TGTGCCAGCGCCCGACAGGGGGTACGTCAGCCCCAGCATTTT

CDR3 length: 15
V gene: TRBV28
D gene: NA
clone size: many
J gene: TRBJ1-1
CDR3 protein: CASSFVGGLNTEAFF
CDR3 DNA: TGTGCCAGCAGTTTCGTCGGGGGCCTGAACACTGAAGCTTTCTTT

CDR3 length: 14
V gene: TRBV7-2
D gene: NA
clone size: many
J gene: TRBJ2-7
CDR3 protein: CASSSGLPSYEQYF
CDR3 DNA: TGTGCCAGCAGTTCGGGACTGCCCTCCTACGAGCAGTACTTC

CDR3 length: 14
V gene: TRBV12-3/TRBV12-4
D gene: NA
clone size: many
J gene: TRBJ1-1
CDR3 protein: CAGSFFWGNTEAFF
CDR3 DNA: TGTGCCGGCAGTTTCTTTTGGGGGAACACTGAAGCTTTCTTT